This T cell receptor beta chain was sequenced during a study of shared clonotypes between healthy human individuals. General study points: Larger estimated richness was generally seen in naive subsets than in memory subsets. Generation probabilities of non-shared clonotypes were lower (relative to those shared by all four donors).

About this clone itself: Its antigen is not identified.

Only CD45RO-negative cells positively selected for CCR7 counted as naive CD8 cells, so terminally differentiated effector memory CD45RA+ cells were excluded. The CDR3 runs to 13 residues. Germline values: CDR1 SGHTA, CDR2 FQGNSA. The ends were cut back, 5 bases at V and 3 bases at J, with 11 bases in the middle. Original analysis: ImmunoSEQ output held junction-only sequences without quality scores, so filtering differed. Here immunoSEQ multiplex PCR was the method, and the copy in TCRdb shows in-frame clones only, minus some. From that table come the V and J calls and clone size; the DNA was used to work out D and trimming. In the table there are some 740,000 clones, approximately 92% of which are singletons.

The gene calls are TRBV7-2 and TRBJ2-7; no firm D call. What was sequenced was naive CD8+ T cells sorted from blood. This receptor was identified in a man between 25 and 39 years old in good health. The CDR3 spells CASSERTNYEQYF. The CDR3 nucleotides are TGTGCCAGCAGCGAGAGGACGAACTACGAGCAGTACTTC. Combining the CDR3 with reference TRBV7-2 and TRBJ2-7 gives the whole variable domain GAGVSQSPSNKVTEKGKDVELRCDPISGHTALYWYRQSLGQGLEFLIYFQGNSAPDKSGLPSDRFSAERTGGSVSTLTIQRTQQEDSAVYLCASSERTNYEQYFGPGTRLTVT.